This T cell receptor (beta chain) was sequenced for a study of shared clonotypes between healthy human individuals. Study findings and constraints: Although depth was large, rarefaction showed that sequencing of the sorted subsets was incomplete. Between a handful of donors, naive CD4 clonotypes were shared at a level of about 5%. Against clonotypes common to all four donors, non-shared ones had lower generation probabilities.

The naive CD8 population came from CD45RO-negative cells selected for CCR7, without terminally differentiated effector memory CD45RA+ cells. TCRdb's table, derived via immunoSEQ multiplex PCR, lists solely in-frame clones and lacks some. The repertoire holds approximately 720,000 clones, 92% seen once, with approximately 24% in the top ten. In germline, CDR1 is SEHNR, CDR2 FQNEAQ (reference sequence). Trimming cost V 5 bases and J 0 bases; bases outside gene matches: 6. The CDR3 length is 16 residues. Note on this clone: What it binds is not known. Additional DNA sequences in this sample encode the identical CDR3.

Sequenced input: naive CD8+ T cells sorted from blood. The receptor was isolated from a man aged 30 to 45 in good health. The genes are TRBV7-9 and TRBJ2-2; 7 nucleotides line up with TRBD1. CDR3 in amino acids: CASSPRDSANTGELFF. The CDR3 DNA reads as TGTGCCAGCAGCCCTCGGGACAGCGCGAACACCGGGGAGCTGTTTTTT. Together with reference TRBV7-9 and TRBJ2-2, the CDR3 gives the full variable domain: DTGVSQNPRHKITKRGQNVTFRCDPISEHNRLYWYRQTLGQGPEFLTYFQNEAQLEKSRLLSDRFSAERPKGSFSTLEIQRTEQGDSAMYLCASSPRDSANTGELFFGEGSRLTVL.